Shown below are 10 T cell receptor beta chains from a single sample sequenced in a study of blood T cell repertoires in COVID-19 (dated by TCRdb to the early 2020s). Library prep was done by the immunoSEQ multiplex PCR assay. The clones in this table, taken by TCRdb from immuneACCESS, are in-frame only. Not every clone is retained; where verified, under half of the shortfall comes from an unresolved V gene, and the cause of the rest is unknown. The sample data list about 97,000 clones, and 70% to 90% of these were observed just once. The top ten hold just under 20% of the sample. The sequenced material came from peripheral blood. The receptors here all came from a human donor in a cohort sampled during active COVID-19.

This clone showed up just once. The V call is TRBV5-1, the J call TRBJ2-3; possibly TRBD1 for D (6 bases). Per germline, CDR1 SGHRS and CDR2 YFSETQ. The CDR3 is 15 residues long. Trimming removed 3 bases at V and 2 bases at J, with 13 bases between. This CDR3 is CASSSQGVSTDTQYF. The CDR3 nucleotides are TGCGCCAGCAGCTCACAGGGAGTATCCACAGATACGCAGTATTTT.

This chain joins TRBV7-2 and TRBJ2-5; 8 positions match TRBD1. CDR3 length equals 16 residues. Germline values: CDR1 SGHTA, CDR2 FQGNSA. Losses at the gene ends were 5 bases for V and 5 bases for J; bases not matched to a gene: 13. The CDR3 DNA follows: TGTGCCAGCAGCGCAAATGGCGCAGGGGGCGGGGAGACCCAGTACTTC. Residues: CASSANGAGGGETQYF.

V and J are TRBV5-1 and TRBJ2-6; D is perhaps TRBD2 (6 bases). The length of the CDR3 is 17 residues. Germline V gene sequence: CDR1 SGHRS, CDR2 YFSETQ. V lost 1 base and J lost 0, with 11 bases in between. The CDR3 bases are TGCGCCAGCAGCTTGACGGGACTGAACTCTGGGGCCAACGTCCTGACTTTC. Translation: CASSLTGLNSGANVLTF.

The V and J genes are TRBV25-1 and TRBJ2-1, with 8 bases lining up with TRBD1. The CDR3 is 16 amino acids. V was clipped by 5 bases and J by 8 bases; unmatched bases: 14. Germline lookup yields CDR1 MGHDK and CDR2 SYGVNS. The CDR3 protein is CASSRWGQGAPDEQFF. For the CDR3, the DNA is TGTGCCAGCAGTCGTTGGGGCCAGGGGGCTCCCGATGAGCAGTTCTTC.

The rearrangement joins TRBV5-1 to TRBJ1-6, with unresolved D. From germline, CDR1 is SGHRS and CDR2 YFSETQ. The length of the CDR3 is 14 residues. The V end was cut by 2 bases, the J end by 10 bases, with 13 bases between. This CDR3 reads CASSFTGGESPLHF. The CDR3 DNA reads TGCGCCAGCAGCTTCACGGGAGGAGAATCACCCCTCCACTTT.

V usage is TRBV5-4 and J usage is TRBJ2-7; 7 bases align to TRBD1. The CDR3 runs to 14 residues. The ends lost 4 bases at V and 2 bases at J; junction bases unmatched: 6. Germline assignment: CDR1 SGHNT and CDR2 YYREEE (reference sequence). The CDR3 nucleotides read TGTGCCAGCAGCCCGGGGACAGCCACCTACGAGCAGTACTTC. Its protein product is CASSPGTATYEQYF.

This sequence joins TRBV7-9 and TRBJ2-3; 7 nucleotides agree with TRBD2. V was clipped by 5 bases and J by 7 bases; unmatched bases: 18. The CDR3 extends over 17 amino acids. Germline V lookup: CDR1 SEHNR, CDR2 FQNEAQ (reference sequence). CDR3 DNA: TGTGCCAGCAGCCTATATACGGTGGGAGGGCGCACGTATACGCAGTATTTT. As protein: CASSLYTVGGRTYTQYF.

This chain joins TRBV5-1 and TRBJ1-1, with 7 nucleotides matching TRBD1. This CDR3 region has 15 residues. V was pared by 1 base and J by 3 bases, with 6 bases of the junction left unmatched. Germline lookup yields CDR1 SGHRS and CDR2 YFSETQ. This chain's CDR3 is CASSLTGAGDTEAFF. The CDR3 nucleotides read TGCGCCAGCAGCTTGACAGGGGCTGGTGACACTGAAGCTTTCTTT.

The chain combines TRBV10-3 with TRBJ1-5, with 8 bases that match TRBD1. This CDR3 has 13 amino acids. V was pared by 10 bases and J by 5 bases, with 7 bases of the junction left unmatched. Germline lookup yields CDR1 ENHRY and CDR2 SYGVKD. The CDR3 DNA sequence: TGTGCCACAACACCACAGGGGGATCAGCCCCAGCATTTT. Translation gives CATTPQGDQPQHF.

This clone has a single count. Other DNA variants within this sample encode the same CDR3. V is TRBV6-6 and J is TRBJ2-1, with D possibly TRBD2 on 6 matching bases. Germline V gene lookup returns CDR1 MNHNY and CDR2 SVGAGI (reference sequence). This CDR3 is built from 16 residues. Trimming took off 0 bases at V and 7 bases at J, with 16 bases between the two ends. DNA for the CDR3: TGTGCCAGCAGTTACTCGACGGGTACGCGGGGTAATGAGCAGTTCTTC. Protein sequence: CASSYSTGTRGNEQFF.